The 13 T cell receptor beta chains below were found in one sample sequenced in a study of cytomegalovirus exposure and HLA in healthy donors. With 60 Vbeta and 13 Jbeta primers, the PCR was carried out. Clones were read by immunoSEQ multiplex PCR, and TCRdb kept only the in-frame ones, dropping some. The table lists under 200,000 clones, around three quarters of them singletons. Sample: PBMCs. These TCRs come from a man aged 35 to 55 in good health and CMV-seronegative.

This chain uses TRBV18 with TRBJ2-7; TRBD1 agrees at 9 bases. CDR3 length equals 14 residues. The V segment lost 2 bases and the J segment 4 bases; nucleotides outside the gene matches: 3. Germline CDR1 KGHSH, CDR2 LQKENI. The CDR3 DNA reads TGTGCCAGCTCACCAAACAGGGGGCCATACGAGCAGTACTTC. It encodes CASSPNRGPYEQYF.

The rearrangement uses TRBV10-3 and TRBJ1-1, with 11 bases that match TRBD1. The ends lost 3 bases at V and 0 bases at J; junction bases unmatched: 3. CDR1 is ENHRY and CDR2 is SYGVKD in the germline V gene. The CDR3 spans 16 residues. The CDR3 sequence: CAISDGTGGMNTEAFF. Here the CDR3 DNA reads TGTGCCATCAGTGATGGGACAGGGGGTATGAACACTGAAGCTTTCTTT.

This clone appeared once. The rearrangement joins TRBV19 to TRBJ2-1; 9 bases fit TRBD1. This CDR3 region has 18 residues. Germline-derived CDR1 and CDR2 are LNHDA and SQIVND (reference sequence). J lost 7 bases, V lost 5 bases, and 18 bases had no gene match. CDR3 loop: CASSPKTGGATFKNEQFF. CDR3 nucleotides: TGTGCCAGTAGTCCCAAAACAGGGGGCGCGACATTCAAGAATGAGCAGTTCTTC.

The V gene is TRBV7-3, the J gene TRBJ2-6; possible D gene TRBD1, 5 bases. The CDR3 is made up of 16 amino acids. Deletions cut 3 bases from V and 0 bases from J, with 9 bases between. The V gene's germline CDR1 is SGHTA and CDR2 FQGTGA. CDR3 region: CASSFQGLSGANVLTF. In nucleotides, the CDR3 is TGTGCCAGCAGCTTCCAGGGCCTCTCTGGGGCCAACGTCCTGACTTTC.

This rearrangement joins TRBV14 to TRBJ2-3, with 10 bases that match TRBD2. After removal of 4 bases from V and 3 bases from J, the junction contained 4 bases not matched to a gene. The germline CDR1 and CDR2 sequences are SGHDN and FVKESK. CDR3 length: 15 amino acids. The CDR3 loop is CASSPGLAVTDTQYF. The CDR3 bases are TGTGCCAGCAGCCCCGGACTAGCGGTAACAGATACGCAGTATTTT.

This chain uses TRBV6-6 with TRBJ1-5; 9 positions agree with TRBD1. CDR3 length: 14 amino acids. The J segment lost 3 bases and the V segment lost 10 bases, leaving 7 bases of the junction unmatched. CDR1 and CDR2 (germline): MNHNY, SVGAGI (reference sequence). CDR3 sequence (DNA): TGTGCCATCAGGGACAGGGACCCCAATCAGCCCCAGCATTTT. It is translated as CAIRDRDPNQPQHF.

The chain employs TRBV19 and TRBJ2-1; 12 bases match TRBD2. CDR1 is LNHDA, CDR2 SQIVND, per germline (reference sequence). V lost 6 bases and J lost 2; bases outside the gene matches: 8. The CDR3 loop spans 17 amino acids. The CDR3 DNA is TGTGCCAGTAGCTTATCTGGACTAGCGGGACCCTACAATGAGCAGTTCTTC. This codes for CASSLSGLAGPYNEQFF.

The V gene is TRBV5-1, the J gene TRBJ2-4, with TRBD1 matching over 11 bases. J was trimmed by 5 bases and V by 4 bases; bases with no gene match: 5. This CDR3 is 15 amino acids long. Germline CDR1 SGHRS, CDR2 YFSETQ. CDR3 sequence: CASSTGTGGENIQYF. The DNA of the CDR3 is TGCGCCAGCAGCACCGGGACAGGGGGAGAAAACATTCAGTACTTC. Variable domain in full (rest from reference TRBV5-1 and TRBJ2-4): KAGVTQTPRYLIKTRGQQVTLSCSPISGHRSVSWYQQTPGQGLQFLFEYFSETQRNKGNFPGRFSGRQFSNSRSEMNVSTLELGDSALYLCASSTGTGGENIQYFGAGTRLSVL.

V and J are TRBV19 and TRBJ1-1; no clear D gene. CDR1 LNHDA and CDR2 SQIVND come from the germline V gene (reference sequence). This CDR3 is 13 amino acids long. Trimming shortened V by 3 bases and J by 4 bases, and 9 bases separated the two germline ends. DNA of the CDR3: TGTGCCAGTAGTATCTTGAGGTCCACTGAAGCTTTCTTT. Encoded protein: CASSILRSTEAFF.

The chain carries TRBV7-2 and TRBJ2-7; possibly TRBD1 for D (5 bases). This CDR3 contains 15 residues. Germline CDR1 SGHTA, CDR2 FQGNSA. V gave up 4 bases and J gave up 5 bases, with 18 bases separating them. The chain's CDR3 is CASSSRTPRADEQYF. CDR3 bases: TGTGCCAGCAGCTCTCGGACACCTAGGGCCGACGAGCAGTACTTC.

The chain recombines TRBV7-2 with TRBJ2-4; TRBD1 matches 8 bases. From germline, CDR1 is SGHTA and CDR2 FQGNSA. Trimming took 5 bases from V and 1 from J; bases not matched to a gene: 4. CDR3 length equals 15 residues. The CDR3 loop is CASSRTGLAKNIQYF. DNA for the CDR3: TGTGCCAGCAGCCGGACAGGGTTGGCCAAAAACATTCAGTACTTC.

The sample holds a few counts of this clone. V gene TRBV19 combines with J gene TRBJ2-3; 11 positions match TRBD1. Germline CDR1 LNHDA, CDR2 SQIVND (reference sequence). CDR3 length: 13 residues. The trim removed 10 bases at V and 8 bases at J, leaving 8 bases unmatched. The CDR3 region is CATADRGRRTQYF. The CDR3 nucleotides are TGTGCCACTGCGGACAGGGGGCGCCGTACGCAGTATTTT.

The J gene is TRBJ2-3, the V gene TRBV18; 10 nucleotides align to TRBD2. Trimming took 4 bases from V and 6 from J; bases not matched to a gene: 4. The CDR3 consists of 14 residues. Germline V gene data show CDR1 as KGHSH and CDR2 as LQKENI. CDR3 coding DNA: TGTGCCAGCTCACGGACTAGCGGCGAGGATACGCAGTATTTT. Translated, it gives CASSRTSGEDTQYF.